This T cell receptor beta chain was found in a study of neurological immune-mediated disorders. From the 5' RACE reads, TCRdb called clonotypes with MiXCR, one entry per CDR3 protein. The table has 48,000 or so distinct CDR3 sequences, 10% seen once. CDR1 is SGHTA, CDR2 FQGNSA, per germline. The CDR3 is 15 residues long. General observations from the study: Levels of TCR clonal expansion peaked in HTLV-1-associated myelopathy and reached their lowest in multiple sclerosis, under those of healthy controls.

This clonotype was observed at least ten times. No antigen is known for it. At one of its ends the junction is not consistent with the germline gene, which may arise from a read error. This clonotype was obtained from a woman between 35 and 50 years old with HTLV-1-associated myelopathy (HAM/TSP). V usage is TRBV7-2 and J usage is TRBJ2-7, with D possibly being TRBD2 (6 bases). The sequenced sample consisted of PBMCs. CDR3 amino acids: CASSLGGGLSHEQYF. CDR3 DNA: TGTGCCAGCAGCTTAGGTGGGGGACTCTCCCACGAGCAGTACTTC.